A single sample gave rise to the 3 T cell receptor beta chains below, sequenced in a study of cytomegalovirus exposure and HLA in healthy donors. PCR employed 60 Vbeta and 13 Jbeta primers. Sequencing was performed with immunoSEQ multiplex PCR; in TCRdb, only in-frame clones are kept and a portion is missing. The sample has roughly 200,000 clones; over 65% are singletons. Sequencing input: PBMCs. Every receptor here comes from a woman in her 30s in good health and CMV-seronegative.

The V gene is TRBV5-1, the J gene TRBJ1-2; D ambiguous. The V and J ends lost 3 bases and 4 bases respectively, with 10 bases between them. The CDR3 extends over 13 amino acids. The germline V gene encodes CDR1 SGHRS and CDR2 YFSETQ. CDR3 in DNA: TGCGCCAGCAGCTGGAGCGGGATCTATGGCTACACCTTC. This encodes CASSWSGIYGYTF.

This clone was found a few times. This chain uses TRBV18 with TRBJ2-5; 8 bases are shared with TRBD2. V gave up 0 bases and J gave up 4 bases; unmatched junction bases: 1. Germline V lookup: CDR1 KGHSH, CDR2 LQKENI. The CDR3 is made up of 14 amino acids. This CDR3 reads CASSPPREAETQYF. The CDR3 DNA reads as TGTGCCAGCTCACCACCGCGGGAGGCAGAGACCCAGTACTTC.

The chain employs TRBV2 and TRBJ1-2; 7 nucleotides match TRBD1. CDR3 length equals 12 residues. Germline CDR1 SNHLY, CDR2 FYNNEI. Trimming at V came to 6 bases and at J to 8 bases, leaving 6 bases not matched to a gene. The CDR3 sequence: CASSPTGLGYTF. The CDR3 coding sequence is TGTGCCAGCAGCCCGACAGGGCTGGGCTACACCTTC.